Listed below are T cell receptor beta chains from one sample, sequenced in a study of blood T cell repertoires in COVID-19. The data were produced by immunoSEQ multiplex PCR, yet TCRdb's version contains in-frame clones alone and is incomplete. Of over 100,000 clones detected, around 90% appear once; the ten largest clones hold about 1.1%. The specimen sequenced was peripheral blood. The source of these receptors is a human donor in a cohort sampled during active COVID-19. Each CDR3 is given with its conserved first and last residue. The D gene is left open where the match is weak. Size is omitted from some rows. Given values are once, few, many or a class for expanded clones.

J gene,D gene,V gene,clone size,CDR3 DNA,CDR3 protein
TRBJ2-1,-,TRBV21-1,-,TGTGCCAGCAGCAAAGCGAGCGGGGGGCGGACCCGTTACAATGAGCAGTTCTTC,CASSKASGGRTRYNEQFF
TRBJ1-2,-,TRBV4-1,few,TGCGCCAGCAGCCTCGATCGGGGATATGGCTACACCTTC,CASSLDRGYGYTF
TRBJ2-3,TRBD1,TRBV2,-,TGTGCCAGCAGTGAAGGGGGGACAGGCACAGATACGCAGTATTTT,CASSEGGTGTDTQYF
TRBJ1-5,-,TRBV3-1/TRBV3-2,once,TGTGCCAGCAGCCAAAAAGGGGTAGGGCCCCAGCATTTT,CASSQKGVGPQHF
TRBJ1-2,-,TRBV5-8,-,TGTGCCAGCAGCTTGTTCCAGGGTGCAGCTAACTATGGCTACACCTTC,CASSLFQGAANYGYTF
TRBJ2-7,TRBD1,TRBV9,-,TGTGCCAGCAGCGAGAGCCCGACAGGGGGATACTACGAGCAGTACTTC,CASSESPTGGYYEQYF
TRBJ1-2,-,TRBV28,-,TGTGCCAGCAGTTTATCGCCAGGGGCCGGCTACACCTTC,CASSLSPGAGYTF
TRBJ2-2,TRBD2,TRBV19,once,TGTGCCAGTAGTAGCGGGAGCGGTACCGGGGAGCTGTTTTTT,CASSSGSGTGELFF
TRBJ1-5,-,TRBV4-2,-,TGTGCCAGCAGCCAAGATTCGTCCCGGTTCCAGCATTTT,CASSQDSSRFQHF
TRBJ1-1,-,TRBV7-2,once,TGTGCCAGCAGCTCCCTTGACAGACGAAGGACTGAAGCTTTCTTT,CASSSLDRRRTEAFF
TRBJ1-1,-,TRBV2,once,TGTGCCAGCATGTTCCAGGCTATCACTGAAGCTTTCTTT,CASMFQAITEAFF
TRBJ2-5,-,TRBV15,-,TGTGCCACCGGGCGCTTCCAAGAGACCCAGTACTTC,CATGRFQETQYF
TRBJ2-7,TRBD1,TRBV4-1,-,TGCGCCAGCAGCCAACGCGACAGGGGGCAGCCCTACGAGCAGTACTTC,CASSQRDRGQPYEQYF
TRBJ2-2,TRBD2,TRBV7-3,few,TGTGCCAGCAGCCCATCTAGCGGGAGAAACACCGGGGAGCTGTTTTTT,CASSPSSGRNTGELFF
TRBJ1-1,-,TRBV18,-,TGTGCCAGCTCACCTGGACAGATGAACACTGAAGCTTTCTTT,CASSPGQMNTEAFF
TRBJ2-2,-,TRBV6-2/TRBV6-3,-,TGTGCCAGCAGCCTAGAAACCGGGGAGCTGTTTTTT,CASSLETGELFF
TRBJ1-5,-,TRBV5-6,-,TGTGCCAGCAGCTTGGGGGCAGGCCAGCCCCAGCATTTT,CASSLGAGQPQHF
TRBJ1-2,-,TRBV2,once,TGTGCCAGCAATCTGGGGGGGTACACCTTC,CASNLGGYTF
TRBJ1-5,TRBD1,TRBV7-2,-,TGTGCCAGCAGCATGGGGACAGGGGGATTTGAGCCCCAGCATTTT,CASSMGTGGFEPQHF
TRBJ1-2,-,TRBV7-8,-,TGTGCCAGCAGCTTAGAAGTTTATGGGGGCGGCTACACCTTC,CASSLEVYGGGYTF
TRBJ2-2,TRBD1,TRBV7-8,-,TGTGCCAGCAGCTTAGCGGACAGGGGTGATACCGGGGAGCTGTTTTTT,CASSLADRGDTGELFF
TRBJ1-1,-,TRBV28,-,TGTGCCAGCAGGCGTCAGGGAAATCTCCGAACTGAAGCTTTCTTT,CASRRQGNLRTEAFF
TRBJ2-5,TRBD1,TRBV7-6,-,TGTGCCAGCAGCCAACCCGGGACAGGGGACGAGACCCAGTACTTC,CASSQPGTGDETQYF
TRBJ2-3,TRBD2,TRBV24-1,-,TGTGCCACCGGGGCGAGGGAGGGGAGCACAGATACGCAGTATTTT,CATGAREGSTDTQYF
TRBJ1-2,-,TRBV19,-,TGTGCCAGTAGCCTGAGACAGGTTCGTGGCTACACCTTC,CASSLRQVRGYTF
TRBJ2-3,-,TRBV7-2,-,TGTGCCAGCAGCTTAGCGCGCGCCGATACGCAGTATTTT,CASSLARADTQYF
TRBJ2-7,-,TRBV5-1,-,TGCGCCAGCCGAAGGCAGGCCCGATACGAGCAGTACTTC,CASRRQARYEQYF
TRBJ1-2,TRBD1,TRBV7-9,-,TGTGCCAGCAGCACGGACAGGGTCCATGGCTACACCTTC,CASSTDRVHGYTF
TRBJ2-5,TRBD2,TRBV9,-,TGTGCCAGCAGCCCAGCTGGACTAGCGAGCCGACTTCAAGAGACCCAGTACTTC,CASSPAGLASRLQETQYF
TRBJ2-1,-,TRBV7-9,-,TGTGCCAGCAGCTTAGGGAAGACTACGCAACAGCAGTTCTTC,CASSLGKTTQQQFF
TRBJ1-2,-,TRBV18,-,TGTGCCAGCTCACCGGGAGGCTATGGCTACACCTTC,CASSPGGYGYTF
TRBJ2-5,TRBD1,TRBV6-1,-,TGTGCCAGCAGTGAATGGGACAGACTTCAAGAGACCCAGTACTTC,CASSEWDRLQETQYF